This T cell receptor (beta chain) was retrieved from a study of blood T cell repertoires in COVID-19. Overall study: Whether acute or convalescent, the COVID-19 samples came from the United States, Italy and Spain.

How the authors handled the data: The authors estimated nucleated cell counts from reference gene primer amplification. Data came from immunoSEQ multiplex PCR; TCRdb stores just in-frame clones and leaves some out. V and J calls and clone size are as listed in that table; D and trimming were resolved from the DNA. The data show over 95,000 clones, around 89% seen once. Per germline, CDR1 MNHEY and CDR2 SVGEGT. The CDR3 spans 16 residues. Losses at the gene ends were 4 bases for V and 6 bases for J; bases not matched to a gene: 4. Input material: peripheral blood. The sequence was collected from a human donor with acute or convalescent COVID-19. The donor label of this sample is uncertain. The chain is built from TRBV6-2 or TRBV6-3 and TRBJ2-1, with 15 nucleotides matching TRBD2. The CDR3 coding sequence is TGTGCCAGCAGTTTCCTGGGACTAGCGGGGGGCAATGAGCAGTTCTTC. Its protein product is CASSFLGLAGGNEQFF.